This TCR beta chain was obtained from a study of T-cell memory formation after mild COVID-19. General study points: Clones that contracted from day 15 to 85 were balanced CD4/CD8, while later expanders leaned CD4+. Whether day 37 second-wave clones are SARS-CoV-2-specific was not confirmed. Detection of some responders pre-infection suggested pre-existing cross-reactive memory T cells participated.

Only a few counts were recorded for this clonotype. The antigen remains undetermined. CDR3 size: 12 residues. V was pared by 7 bases and J by 4 bases, with 8 bases between. Using constant-segment primers, 5'RACE produced TCR alpha and TCR beta cDNA libraries carrying sample barcodes and UMIs. TCRdb used MiXCR to reprocess the 5' RACE reads, holding one entry per CDR3 protein. The sample consists of about 430,000 distinct CDR3 sequences, approximately 25% of them appearing once. The gene calls are TRBV12-3 or TRBV12-4 and TRBJ2-1; D is ambiguous. This receptor was taken from an adult woman who had mild COVID-19 (a few samples of this study predate the infection). Cell type and time point are not known. The sequenced sample consisted of PBMCs or a T cell subset sorted from them (not recorded which). CDR3 DNA: TGTGCCAGCATGGTCGCTTACAATGAGCAGTTCTTC. The encoded protein is CASMVAYNEQFF.